This is a list of T cell receptor beta chains from one sample in a study of control samples from healthy donors and cancer patients. Only in-frame clones appear in the TCRdb table, and some are missing; sequencing was by immunoSEQ multiplex PCR. The profile covers just over 150,000 clones, with 85% to 95% appearing a single time and around 8.5% taken by the ten largest. Sequencing was carried out using blood. The receptors derive from a woman aged 40-49 years in good health. The CDR3 runs from the conserved cysteine through the conserved F or W. The order of the fields is J gene, V gene, D gene, CDR3 protein. A D gene is named only where the DNA matches it firmly.

j_call: TRBJ1-3
v_call: TRBV27
d_call: -
cdr3_aa: CASGAFSGNTIYF

j_call: TRBJ1-1
v_call: TRBV30
d_call: TRBD1
cdr3_aa: CAWSWDRVGTEAFF

j_call: TRBJ1-2
v_call: TRBV27
d_call: TRBD1
cdr3_aa: CASRSTGVTNYGYTF

j_call: TRBJ1-5
v_call: TRBV18
d_call: -
cdr3_aa: CASSPLDSNQPQHF

j_call: TRBJ1-4
v_call: TRBV4-1
d_call: -
cdr3_aa: CASSQENHGEKLFF

j_call: TRBJ2-1
v_call: TRBV6-1
d_call: -
cdr3_aa: CASSEPGPPNEQFF

j_call: TRBJ1-2
v_call: TRBV5-1
d_call: -
cdr3_aa: CASSNTVNYGYTF

j_call: TRBJ1-6
v_call: TRBV28
d_call: -
cdr3_aa: CASSSGQTTYNSPLHF

j_call: TRBJ2-7
v_call: TRBV13
d_call: TRBD2
cdr3_aa: CASSLLGRASYEQYF

j_call: TRBJ1-6
v_call: TRBV12-5
d_call: -
cdr3_aa: CASGAGENRSPLHF

j_call: TRBJ2-1
v_call: TRBV18
d_call: -
cdr3_aa: CASSQIQGHEQFF

j_call: TRBJ1-1
v_call: TRBV19
d_call: -
cdr3_aa: CASSISRQNTEAFF

j_call: TRBJ1-1
v_call: TRBV20-1
d_call: TRBD1
cdr3_aa: CSASRGAAFF

j_call: TRBJ1-3
v_call: TRBV29-1
d_call: -
cdr3_aa: CSVGGQGSGNTIYF

j_call: TRBJ1-5
v_call: TRBV5-8
d_call: -
cdr3_aa: CASSLGPWDQPQHF

j_call: TRBJ2-7
v_call: TRBV4-3
d_call: TRBD2
cdr3_aa: CASSQDGGERYEQYF

j_call: TRBJ1-3
v_call: TRBV19
d_call: -
cdr3_aa: CASSPGISGNTIYF

j_call: TRBJ1-2
v_call: TRBV29-1
d_call: -
cdr3_aa: CSADTHGYGYTF

j_call: TRBJ1-4
v_call: TRBV12-3/TRBV12-4
d_call: -
cdr3_aa: CASSLADSEKLFF

j_call: TRBJ2-2
v_call: TRBV6-4
d_call: TRBD2
cdr3_aa: CASSLQAGGYTGELFF

j_call: TRBJ2-5
v_call: TRBV2
d_call: -
cdr3_aa: CASSAGTSQETQYF

j_call: TRBJ2-5
v_call: TRBV20-1
d_call: -
cdr3_aa: CSASAAGGFQETQYF

j_call: TRBJ2-3
v_call: TRBV5-1
d_call: TRBD1
cdr3_aa: CASSWGTGATDTQYF

j_call: TRBJ1-5
v_call: TRBV7-9
d_call: TRBD1
cdr3_aa: CASSHGQGVSNQPQHF

j_call: TRBJ2-7
v_call: TRBV5-6
d_call: -
cdr3_aa: CASSVGRSYEQYF

j_call: TRBJ2-5
v_call: TRBV5-5
d_call: -
cdr3_aa: CASSLAHGDGETQYF

j_call: TRBJ2-3
v_call: TRBV19
d_call: -
cdr3_aa: CASSIEDGDSTDTQYF

j_call: TRBJ1-5
v_call: TRBV6-5
d_call: -
cdr3_aa: CASSPTGVSNQPQHF